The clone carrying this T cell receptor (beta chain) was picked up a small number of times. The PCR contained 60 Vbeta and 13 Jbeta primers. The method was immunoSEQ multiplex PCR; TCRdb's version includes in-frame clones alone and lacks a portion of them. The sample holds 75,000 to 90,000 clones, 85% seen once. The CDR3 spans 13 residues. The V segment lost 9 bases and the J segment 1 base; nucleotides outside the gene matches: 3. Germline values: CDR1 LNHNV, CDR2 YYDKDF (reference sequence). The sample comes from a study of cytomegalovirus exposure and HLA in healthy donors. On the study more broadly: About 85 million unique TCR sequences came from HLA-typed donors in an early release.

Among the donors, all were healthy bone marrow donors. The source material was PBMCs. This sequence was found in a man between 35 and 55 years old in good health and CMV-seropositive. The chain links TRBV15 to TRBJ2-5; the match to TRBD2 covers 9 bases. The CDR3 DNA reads TGTGCCACGACTAGCGGAGCCCAAGAGACCCAGTACTTC. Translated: CATTSGAQETQYF.